The clone carrying this TCR beta chain was counted a few times. These donors, healthy bone marrow donors, were studied. The PCR had 60 Vbeta and 13 Jbeta primers. Repertoires were generated with immunoSEQ multiplex PCR, while TCRdb's copy carries only in-frame clones and drops some. The sample includes 200,000 to 250,000 clones, around 81% of them seen just once. The data were obtained in a study of cytomegalovirus exposure and HLA in healthy donors. Trimming removed 5 bases from V and 4 bases from J; junction bases left unmatched: 5. CDR3 length equals 15 residues. The germline CDR1 and CDR2 sequences are SGHAT and FQDESV (reference sequence).

This TCR came from a woman in her forties or fifties in good health and CMV-seropositive. Sequenced sample: PBMCs. The genes are TRBV11-1 and TRBJ2-2, with TRBD2 matching 9 bases. This CDR3 is CASSRLAAATGELFF. The CDR3 DNA follows: TGTGCCAGCAGCCGACTAGCGGCCGCCACCGGGGAGCTGTTTTTT.